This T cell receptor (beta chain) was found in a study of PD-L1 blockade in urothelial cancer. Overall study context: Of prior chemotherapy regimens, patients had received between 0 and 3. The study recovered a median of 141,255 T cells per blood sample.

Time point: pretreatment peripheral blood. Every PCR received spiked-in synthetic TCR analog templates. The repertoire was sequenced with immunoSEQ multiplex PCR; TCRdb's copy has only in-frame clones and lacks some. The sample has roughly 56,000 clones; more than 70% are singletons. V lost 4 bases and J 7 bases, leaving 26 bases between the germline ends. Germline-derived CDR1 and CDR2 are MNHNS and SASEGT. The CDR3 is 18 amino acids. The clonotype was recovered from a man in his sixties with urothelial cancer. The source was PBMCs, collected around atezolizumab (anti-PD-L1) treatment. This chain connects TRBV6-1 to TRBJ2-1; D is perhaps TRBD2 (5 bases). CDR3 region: CASSVGISRALASNEQFF. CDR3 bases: TGTGCCAGCAGTGTAGGGATTTCGCGGGCTCTGGCATCAAATGAGCAGTTCTTC.